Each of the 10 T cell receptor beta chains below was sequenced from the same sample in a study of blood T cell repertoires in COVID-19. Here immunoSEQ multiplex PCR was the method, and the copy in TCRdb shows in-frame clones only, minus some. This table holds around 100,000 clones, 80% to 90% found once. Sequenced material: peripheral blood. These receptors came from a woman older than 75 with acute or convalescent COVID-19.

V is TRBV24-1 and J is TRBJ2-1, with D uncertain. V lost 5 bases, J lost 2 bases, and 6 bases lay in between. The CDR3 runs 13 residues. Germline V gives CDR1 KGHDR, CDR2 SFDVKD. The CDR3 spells CATSGRAYNEQFF. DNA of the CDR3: TGTGCCACCAGTGGCCGGGCCTACAATGAGCAGTTCTTC.

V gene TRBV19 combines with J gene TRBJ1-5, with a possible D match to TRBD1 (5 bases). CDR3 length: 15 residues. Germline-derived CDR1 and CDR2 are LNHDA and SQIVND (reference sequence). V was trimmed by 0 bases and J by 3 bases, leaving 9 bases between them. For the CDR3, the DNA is TGTGCCAGTAGTATAGATAAGGGGCCCAATCAGCCCCAGCATTTT. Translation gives CASSIDKGPNQPQHF.

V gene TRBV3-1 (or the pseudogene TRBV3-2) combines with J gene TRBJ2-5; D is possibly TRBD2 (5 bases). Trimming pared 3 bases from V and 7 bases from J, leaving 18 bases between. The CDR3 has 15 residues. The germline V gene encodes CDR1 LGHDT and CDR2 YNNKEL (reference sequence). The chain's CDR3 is CASSQKGVLEVTQYF. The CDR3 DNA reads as TGTGCCAGCAGCCAGAAGGGAGTTCTGGAAGTGACCCAGTACTTC.

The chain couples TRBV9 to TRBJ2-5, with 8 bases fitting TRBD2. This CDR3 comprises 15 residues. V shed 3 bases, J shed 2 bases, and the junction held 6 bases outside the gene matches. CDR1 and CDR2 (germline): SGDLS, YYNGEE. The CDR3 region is CASSGGLERQETQYF. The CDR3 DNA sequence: TGTGCCAGCAGCGGGGGACTAGAGAGACAAGAGACCCAGTACTTC.

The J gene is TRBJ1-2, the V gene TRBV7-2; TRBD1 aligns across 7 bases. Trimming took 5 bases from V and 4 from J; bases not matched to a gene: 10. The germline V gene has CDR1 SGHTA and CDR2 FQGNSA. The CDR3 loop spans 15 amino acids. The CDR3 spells CASSKGQARGYGYTF. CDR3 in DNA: TGTGCCAGCAGCAAAGGACAGGCCCGAGGCTATGGCTACACCTTC.

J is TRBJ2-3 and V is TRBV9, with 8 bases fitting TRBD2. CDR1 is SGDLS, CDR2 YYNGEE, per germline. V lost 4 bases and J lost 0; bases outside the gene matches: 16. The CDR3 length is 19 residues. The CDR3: CASSPRGIGRGESTDTQYF. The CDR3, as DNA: TGTGCCAGCAGCCCAAGGGGTATCGGGCGGGGGGAGAGCACAGATACGCAGTATTTT.

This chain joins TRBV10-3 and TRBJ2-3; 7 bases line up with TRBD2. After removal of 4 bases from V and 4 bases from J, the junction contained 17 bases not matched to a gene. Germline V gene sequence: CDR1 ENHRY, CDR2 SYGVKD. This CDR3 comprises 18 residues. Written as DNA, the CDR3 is TGTGCCATCAGTGGCTACTCAGCGGGGCCCGCCCCCCCAGATACGCAGTATTTT. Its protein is CAISGYSAGPAPPDTQYF.

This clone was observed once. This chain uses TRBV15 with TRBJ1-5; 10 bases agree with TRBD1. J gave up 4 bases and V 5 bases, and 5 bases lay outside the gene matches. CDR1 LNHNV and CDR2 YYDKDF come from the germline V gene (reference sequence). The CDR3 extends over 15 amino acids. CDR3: CATSGGQGKNQPQHF. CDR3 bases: TGTGCCACCAGCGGGGGACAGGGGAAGAATCAGCCCCAGCATTTT.

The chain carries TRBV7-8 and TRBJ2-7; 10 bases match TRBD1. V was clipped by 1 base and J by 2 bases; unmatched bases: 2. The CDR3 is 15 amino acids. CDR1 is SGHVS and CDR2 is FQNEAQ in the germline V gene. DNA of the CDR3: TGTGCCAGCAGCTTAGGACAGGGGGCGGCCTACGAGCAGTACTTC. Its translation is CASSLGQGAAYEQYF.

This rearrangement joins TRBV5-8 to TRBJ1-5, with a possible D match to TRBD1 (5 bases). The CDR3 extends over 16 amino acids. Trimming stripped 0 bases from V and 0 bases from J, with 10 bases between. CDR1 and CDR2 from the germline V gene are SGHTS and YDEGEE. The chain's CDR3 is CASSLGRVGSNQPQHF. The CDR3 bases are TGTGCCAGCAGCTTGGGCAGGGTGGGTAGCAATCAGCCCCAGCATTTT.